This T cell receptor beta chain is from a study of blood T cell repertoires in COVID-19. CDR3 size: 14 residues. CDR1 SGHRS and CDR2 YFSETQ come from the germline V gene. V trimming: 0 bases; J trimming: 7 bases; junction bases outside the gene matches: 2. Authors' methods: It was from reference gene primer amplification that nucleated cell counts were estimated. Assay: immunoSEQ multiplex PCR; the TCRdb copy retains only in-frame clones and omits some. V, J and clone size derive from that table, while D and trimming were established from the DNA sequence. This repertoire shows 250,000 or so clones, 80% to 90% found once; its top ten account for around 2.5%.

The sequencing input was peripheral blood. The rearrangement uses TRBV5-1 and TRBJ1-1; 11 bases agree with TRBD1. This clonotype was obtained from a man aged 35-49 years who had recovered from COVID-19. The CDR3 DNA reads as TGCGCCAGCAGCTTGGAGGGACAGGGGGATGAAGCTTTCTTT. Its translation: CASSLEGQGDEAFF.